Sequencing of this TCR beta chain was carried out in a study of shared clonotypes between healthy human individuals. Overall study results and limits: Relative to memory subsets, naive subsets generally showed larger estimated richness.

Assay execution took place at the deep level. Clones were sequenced by immunoSEQ multiplex PCR, and TCRdb holds only the in-frame ones, with some missing. Of about 960,000 clones listed, roughly 72% are singletons. About this clone: What it binds is unknown.

The sequencing input was memory CD4+ T cells sorted from blood. Subset specified: CD45RA-negative fraction. This sequence originates from a man aged 18 to 29 in good health.

CDR3 nucleotide sequence: TGTGCCAGCAGAGCGGGACAGAATAATTCACCCCTCCACTTT. Its protein is CASRAGQNNSPLHF. V and J are TRBV11-2 and TRBJ1-6, with 7 bases that match TRBD1. Germline V lookup: CDR1 SGHAT, CDR2 FQNNGV. The junction had 4 bases not matched to a gene; V was cut back by 6 bases and J by 5 bases. The CDR3 sequence is 14 residues long.